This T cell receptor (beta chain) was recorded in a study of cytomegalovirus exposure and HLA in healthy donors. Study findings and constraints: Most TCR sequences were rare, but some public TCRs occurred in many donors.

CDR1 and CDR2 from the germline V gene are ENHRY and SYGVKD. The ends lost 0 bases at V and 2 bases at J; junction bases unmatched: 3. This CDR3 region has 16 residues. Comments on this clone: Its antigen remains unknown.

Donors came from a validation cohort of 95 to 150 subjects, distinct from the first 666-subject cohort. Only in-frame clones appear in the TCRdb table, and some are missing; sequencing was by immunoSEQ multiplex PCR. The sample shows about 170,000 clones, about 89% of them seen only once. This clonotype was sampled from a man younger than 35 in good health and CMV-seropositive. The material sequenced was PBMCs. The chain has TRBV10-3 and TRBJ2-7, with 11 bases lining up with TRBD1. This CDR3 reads CAISESGQGGAYEQYF. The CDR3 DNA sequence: TGTGCCATCAGTGAGTCGGGACAGGGGGGTGCCTACGAGCAGTACTTC.